The 30 T cell receptor beta chains listed next were all sequenced from one sample in a study of CD8 T cells in ankylosing spondylitis. TCRdb ran MiXCR on the 5' RACE reads and lists one entry per CDR3 protein. The sample shows some 180,000 distinct CDR3 sequences, about 20% of them seen only once. The source material was blood, either unsorted or a sorted T cell fraction (not recorded which). These receptors all come from a male donor aged 5 to 30 with ankylosing spondylitis or in good health (not recorded which).

The gene calls are TRBV29-1 and TRBJ2-2, with D unresolved. Germline CDR1 reads SQVTM; CDR2 reads ANQGSEA. Between the trimmed V and J ends, which lost 1 base and 5 bases, there was a span of 5 bases. The CDR3 is 12 amino acids. The CDR3 coding sequence is TGCAGCGTTGAAGGGTGGACCGGGGAGCTGTTTTTT. This codes for CSVEGWTGELFF.

This clonotype was seen at least ten times. V gene TRBV10-2 combines with J gene TRBJ2-6; D could derive from TRBD1 or TRBD2 (5 bases each). V lost 2 bases, J lost 0 bases, and 14 bases lay in between. The V gene's germline CDR1 is WSHSY and CDR2 SAAADI. This CDR3 is 18 amino acids long. CDR3 residues: CASSEGTRGTSGANVLTF. CDR3 DNA sequence: TGCGCCAGCAGTGAGGGGACCCGCGGTACCTCTGGGGCCAACGTCCTGACTTTC.

The chain has TRBV10-3 and TRBJ1-1; D is ambiguous. The CDR3 loop spans 12 amino acids. Germline CDR1 is ENHRY and CDR2 is SYGVKD. Trimming shortened V by 6 bases and J by 3 bases, and 8 bases separated the two germline ends. For the CDR3, the DNA is TGTGCCATCAGGTACGGGGACACTGAAGCTTTCTTT. Protein: CAIRYGDTEAFF.

The chain's CDR3 is CSVRQGTYEQYF. In nucleotides, the CDR3 is TGCAGCGTTCGGCAGGGCACCTACGAGCAGTACTTC. The chain employs TRBV29-1 and TRBJ2-7, with TRBD1 as a possible D gene (5 bases). Per the germline V gene, CDR1 is SQVTM and CDR2 is ANQGSEA. This CDR3 region has 12 residues. V was cut by 5 bases and J by 2 bases, with 10 bases left in between.

This clonotype was observed at least ten times. The V and J genes are TRBV24-1 and TRBJ2-1; D is tentatively TRBD1 or TRBD2 (5 bases each). Looked up from germline, CDR1 is KGHDR and CDR2 is SFDVKD. The CDR3 length is 15 residues. The germline V and J ends were trimmed by 3 bases and 5 bases, with 13 bases remaining between them. CDR3 residues: CATSDTRGVDNEQFF. CDR3 DNA: TGTGCCACCAGTGATACGAGAGGGGTAGACAATGAGCAGTTCTTC.

This clonotype came up many times. The germline gene is not matched at one end of the junction; a read error may be the cause. The V call is TRBV30, the J call TRBJ2-1; no definite D call. This CDR3 contains 8 residues. Germline V CDR1 and CDR2: GTSNPN, SVGIG (reference sequence). The CDR3 loop reads CGSDEQFF. Written as DNA, the CDR3 is TGCGGGTCGGATGAGCAGTTCTTC.

This clonotype showed up just a few times. The chain employs TRBV4-2 and TRBJ2-1; TRBD2 is a possible D gene (6 bases). Germline V gene data show CDR1 as LGHNA and CDR2 as YNFKEQ. There are 13 residues in the CDR3. V was shortened by 2 bases and J by 10 bases, with 12 bases between the two germline ends. CDR3 protein: CASSQFRTNEQFF. CDR3 sequence (DNA): TGTGCCAGCAGCCAATTCCGGACTAACGAGCAGTTCTTC.

This clonotype showed up many times. The rearrangement joins TRBV20-1 to TRBJ2-1, with 13 bases identical to TRBD2. The length of the CDR3 is 14 residues. Germline V gives CDR1 DFQATT, CDR2 SNEGSKA (reference sequence). V lost 3 bases and J lost 7; bases outside the gene matches: 3. CDR3 loop: CSARTSGRTNEQFF. In DNA, the CDR3 is TGCAGTGCTAGGACTAGCGGGAGGACAAATGAGCAGTTCTTC.

Ten or more counts support this clonotype. The rearrangement uses TRBV21-1 and TRBJ2-1; TRBD2 is the table's D call, not checked against the DNA. TRBV21-1 is a documented pseudogene. The CDR3 is 18 amino acids. CDR3 residues: CASSKALAGGSSYNEQFF. DNA for the CDR3: TGTGCCAGCAGCAAAGCTCTGGCGGGAGGGAGCTCCTACAATGAGCAGTTCTTC.

There are many counts of this clonotype. The J gene is TRBJ2-7, the V gene TRBV11-2; 9 bases agree with TRBD2. Germline assignment: CDR1 SGHAT and CDR2 FQNNGV. V lost 5 bases, J lost 6 bases, and 8 bases stayed unmatched. This CDR3 contains 14 residues. The CDR3 region is CASSNPGTSLEQYF. DNA of the CDR3: TGTGCCAGCAGCAACCCTGGGACTAGCCTCGAGCAGTACTTC.

This clonotype was observed at least ten times. The chain uses TRBV5-1 and TRBJ1-2; D is undetermined. Germline V gives CDR1 SGHRS, CDR2 YFSETQ. There are 15 residues in the CDR3. The ends were cut back, 7 bases at V and 6 bases at J, with 22 bases in the middle. The CDR3 nucleotides read TGCGCCAGCTCCGGGAGAAGAGATGCGAGCCATGGCTACACCTTC. Its protein product is CASSGRRDASHGYTF.

The chain is built from TRBV4-2 and TRBJ2-7; weak D call: TRBD2 (5 bases). The CDR3 spans 11 residues. The germline V and J ends were trimmed by 4 bases and 6 bases, with 7 bases remaining between them. The germline CDR1 and CDR2 sequences are LGHNA and YNFKEQ. DNA of the CDR3: TGTGCCAGCAGCCGAGGGAGCGAGCAGTACTTC. Translation: CASSRGSEQYF.

This clonotype was detected ten times or more. This sequence joins TRBV5-6 and TRBJ2-1, with unresolved D. V was clipped by 0 bases and J by 6 bases, with 7 bases between them. Germline-derived CDR1 and CDR2 are SGHDT and YYEEEE. This CDR3 comprises 13 residues. The DNA for the CDR3 is TGTGCCAGCAGCTTGGGAGTCCTCAATGAGCAGTTCTTC. It codes for CASSLGVLNEQFF.

The chain has TRBV6-5 and TRBJ1-1; no clear D. V lost 6 bases to trimming and J lost 7 bases, with 9 bases between them. Per germline, CDR1 MNHEY and CDR2 SVGAGI. The CDR3 runs 11 residues. CDR3 nucleotides: TGTGCCAGCAGCCCTGCGAATGAAGCTTTCTTT. Translation gives CASSPANEAFF.

This clonotype appeared a few times. The chain has TRBV6-1 and TRBJ1-3; D unclear. The CDR3 extends over 15 amino acids. Germline loops: CDR1 MNHNS, CDR2 SASEGT. V was shortened by 2 bases and J by 0 bases, with 8 bases between the two germline ends. CDR3 amino acids: CASSEYRNSGNTIYF. In DNA form, the CDR3 reads TGTGCCAGCAGTGAATACAGAAACTCTGGAAACACCATATATTTT.

This clonotype was found many times. The V call is TRBV12-3 or TRBV12-4, the J call TRBJ2-2; no definite D call. CDR3 size: 14 residues. V lost 5 bases and J lost 2, with 9 bases in between. The CDR3 here is CASSPVTNTGELFF. The CDR3 region has the DNA TGTGCCAGCAGTCCTGTGACAAACACCGGGGAGCTGTTTTTT.

This clonotype was counted ten times or more. The J gene is TRBJ2-1, the V gene TRBV20-1, with TRBD2 as a possible D gene (6 bases). The germline V and J ends were trimmed by 1 base and 1 base, with 14 bases remaining between them. There are 16 residues in the CDR3. Germline V gives CDR1 DFQATT, CDR2 SNEGSKA (reference sequence). The CDR3 coding sequence is TGCAGTGCTAGAGTTCGGGGCGGGGTATCCTACAATGAGCAGTTCTTC. It is translated as CSARVRGGVSYNEQFF.

This clonotype has at least ten counts. V is TRBV4-3 and J is TRBJ2-5; D possibly matches TRBD1 or TRBD2 (7 bases each). Germline values: CDR1 LGHNA, CDR2 YSLEER. The CDR3 covers 15 residues. V lost 0 bases and J lost 4, with 12 bases in between. The CDR3: CASSQDGRGRETQYF. The CDR3 DNA reads as TGCGCCAGCAGCCAAGATGGGAGGGGGCGAGAGACCCAGTACTTC.

The chain has TRBV7-6 and TRBJ2-1; 9 bases fit TRBD2. V dropped 5 bases and J dropped 7; count of bases not matched to a gene: 12. CDR3 size: 16 residues. Germline V gives CDR1 SGHVS, CDR2 FNYEAQ. The CDR3 DNA follows: TGTGCCAGCAGCCTGCTAGCGGGAACAATCTCAAATGAGCAGTTCTTC. Residues: CASSLLAGTISNEQFF.

This clonotype was detected ten times or more. The V and J genes are TRBV10-3 and TRBJ2-2; D possibly corresponds to TRBD2 (6 bases). The germline V gene encodes CDR1 ENHRY and CDR2 SYGVKD. Trimming left V 11 bases short and J 2 bases short, with 15 bases between. The CDR3 length is 14 residues. The CDR3 nucleotides read TGTGCCGCCCGAGAGGGAGGAAACACCGGGGAGCTGTTTTTT. Translation gives CAAREGGNTGELFF.

Ten or more counts support this clonotype. The rearrangement joins TRBV5-6 to TRBJ2-2; D may be TRBD2 (6 bases). Germline lookup yields CDR1 SGHDT and CDR2 YYEEEE. Trimming cost V 2 bases and J 4 bases, with 15 bases left between them. The CDR3 length is 16 residues. In DNA form, the CDR3 reads TGTGCCAGCAGCTTTAGCGGAGCGCGAGTCACCGGGGAGCTGTTTTTT. This translates into CASSFSGARVTGELFF.

This clonotype was seen a few times. The chain employs TRBV20-1 and TRBJ2-1, with a tentative D call TRBD1 (5 bases). Germline V gene sequence: CDR1 DFQATT, CDR2 SNEGSKA (reference sequence). Trimming removed 6 bases from V and 3 bases from J, with 15 bases in between. The CDR3 spans 14 residues. The CDR3 loop reads CSATTQGIYNEQFF. Here the CDR3 DNA reads TGCAGTGCCACCACCCAGGGTATCTACAATGAGCAGTTCTTC.

This clonotype was counted at least ten times. The chain couples TRBV11-2 to TRBJ2-1, with D perhaps matching TRBD2 (5 bases). The germline gives CDR1 SGHAT, CDR2 FQNNGV. The CDR3 spans 14 residues. Trimming removed 0 bases at V and 8 bases at J, with 11 bases between. The CDR3 nucleotides read TGTGCCAGCAGCTTAGATTCCTTCGGGGATGAGCAGTTCTTC. Residues: CASSLDSFGDEQFF.

This clonotype appeared many times. This chain uses TRBV25-1 with TRBJ2-1, with D possibly matching TRBD2 (6 bases). V was cut by 4 bases and J by 12 bases, with 13 bases left in between. Germline-derived CDR1 and CDR2 are MGHDK and SYGVNS. The CDR3 loop spans 12 amino acids. CDR3: CASSVGRGVQFF. The CDR3 DNA reads TGTGCCAGCAGTGTCGGGCGCGGGGTGCAGTTCTTC.

The sample holds many counts of this clonotype. The genes are TRBV7-2 and TRBJ1-4, with unresolved D. The CDR3 covers 14 residues. Germline loops: CDR1 SGHTA, CDR2 FQGNSA. Deletions cut 5 bases from V and 5 bases from J, with 12 bases between. The CDR3 DNA reads TGTGCCAGCAGCCACGGACTGCTAAATGAAAAACTGTTTTTT. It encodes CASSHGLLNEKLFF.

In its sample, this clonotype was seen many times. J is TRBJ2-7 and V is TRBV28, with 9 bases aligning to TRBD1. The CDR3 spans 15 residues. V lost 3 bases and J lost 6; bases outside the gene matches: 9. Germline-derived CDR1 and CDR2 are MDHEN and SYDVKM. The CDR3 here is CASSFRSNRGREQYF. CDR3 DNA: TGTGCCAGCAGTTTCCGTTCAAACAGGGGGCGCGAGCAGTACTTC.

This clonotype appeared a few times. Here the CDR3 reads CASSLERSGRARVQETQYF. Here the CDR3 DNA reads TGTGCCAGCAGCTTGGAGAGAAGCGGGAGGGCAAGGGTCCAAGAGACCCAGTACTTC. The chain links TRBV5-4 to TRBJ2-5; 10 bases line up with TRBD2. The CDR3 consists of 19 residues. V shed 0 bases, J shed 1 base, and the junction held 12 bases outside the gene matches. The germline CDR1 and CDR2 sequences are SGHNT and YYREEE (reference sequence). Together with reference TRBV5-4 and TRBJ2-5, the CDR3 gives the full variable domain: ETGVTQSPTHLIKTRGQQVTLRCSSQSGHNTVSWYQQALGQGPQFIFQYYREEENGRGNFPPRFSGLQFPNYSSELNVNALELDDSALYLCASSLERSGRARVQETQYFGPGTRLLVL.

This clonotype has a count of ten or more. The chain has TRBV28 and TRBJ1-3, with D perhaps TRBD1 (6 bases). The germline V gene has CDR1 MDHEN and CDR2 SYDVKM. CDR3 length: 15 residues. V was shortened by 5 bases and J by 0 bases, with 11 bases between the two germline ends. CDR3 region: CASSTGGYSGNTIYF. In nucleotides, the CDR3 is TGTGCCAGCAGTACGGGGGGCTACTCTGGAAACACCATATATTTT.

This clonotype has more than one count but fewer than ten. This chain connects TRBV5-1 to TRBJ1-1; maybe TRBD1 (5 bases). This CDR3 comprises 14 residues. Germline lookup yields CDR1 SGHRS and CDR2 YFSETQ. With 0 bases removed from V and 1 base from J, the gap between germline ends came to 7 bases. The CDR3 DNA is TGCGCCAGCAGCTTGGAGGACAAGAACACTGAAGCTTTCTTT. Translating it yields CASSLEDKNTEAFF.

This clonotype came up many times. This sequence joins TRBV12-3 or TRBV12-4 and TRBJ2-1; the D is unclear. Trimming took 6 bases from V and 6 from J, leaving 9 bases between them. The CDR3 sequence is 12 residues long. The CDR3 DNA is TGTGCCAGCAGGAAGACGGTCAATGAGCAGTTCTTC. Translating it yields CASRKTVNEQFF.